A selection of T cell receptor beta chains follows, all from one sample in a study of cytomegalovirus exposure and HLA in healthy donors. Produced via immunoSEQ multiplex PCR; TCRdb's table is partial and in-frame only. The sample includes more than 250,000 clones, approximately 90% seen only once; the top ten take 0.7% to 0.85%. Specimen: PBMCs. The receptors stem from a woman aged 18-29 years in good health and CMV-seronegative. CDR3s include the opening cysteine and the closing phenylalanine or tryptophan. D genes are given only for firm matches. Rows give clone size only sometimes, using once, few, many, or a class for an expanded clone.

V	J	D	size	DNA	CDR3
TRBV7-3	TRBJ2-3	.	.	TGTGCCAGCAGCTTGGGGGACTCGGGGACCCTGAGAGATACGCAGTATTTT	CASSLGDSGTLRDTQYF
TRBV29-1	TRBJ2-7	.	.	TGCAGCGTTGCAGTCGATGTTACCTACGAGCAGTACTTC	CSVAVDVTYEQYF
TRBV6-1	TRBJ2-7	TRBD1	.	TGTGCCAGCAGTGAAACGGGACAGCCTTCCTACGAGCAGTACTTC	CASSETGQPSYEQYF
TRBV9	TRBJ1-1	TRBD1	.	TGTGCCAGCAGCCCTAACCAGGGGGCGCCGAGGACTGAAGCTTTCTTT	CASSPNQGAPRTEAFF
TRBV11-2	TRBJ2-5	.	.	TGTGCCAGCAGCCTCGGCGGGACCCCCGGGAGAGAGACCCAGTACTTC	CASSLGGTPGRETQYF
TRBV6-5	TRBJ2-2	TRBD1	.	TGTGCCAGCAACACTCAGGGGGCGAAGGGCGGGGAGCTGTTTTTT	CASNTQGAKGGELFF
TRBV29-1	TRBJ2-5	.	.	TGCAGCGTTTTAGGGGTCGGGGAGACCCAGTACTTC	CSVLGVGETQYF
TRBV4-1	TRBJ2-1	.	once	TGCGCCAGCAGCCCCTTCCGGGACTCCGACGATCACAATGAGCAGTTCTTC	CASSPFRDSDDHNEQFF
TRBV4-1	TRBJ2-1	.	.	TGCGCCAGCACCAAAGGGGCAGAGACTGGGGATGAGCAGTTCTTC	CASTKGAETGDEQFF
TRBV5-1	TRBJ1-3	TRBD1	.	TGCGCCAGCAGACAGGGGGCTGGAAACACCATATATTTT	CASRQGAGNTIYF
TRBV27	TRBJ1-5	.	.	TGTGCCAGCAGTTTATCGACAGAAGGAGGCAATCAGCCCCAGCATTTT	CASSLSTEGGNQPQHF
TRBV10-3	TRBJ2-4	.	few	TGTGCCATCAGAGATAGTGATAGAATTCAGTACTTC	CAIRDSDRIQYF
TRBV11-3	TRBJ2-1	.	.	TGTGCCAGCAGCCTCAGCGGTTCCTCCTACAATGAGCAGTTCTTC	CASSLSGSSYNEQFF
TRBV9	TRBJ2-7	TRBD1	.	TGTGCCAGCAGCGTAGGGGACAGGGGGTTCCTGGGGGAGCAGTACTTC	CASSVGDRGFLGEQYF
TRBV6-5	TRBJ2-7	TRBD1	.	TGTGCCAGCAGTTACGGGACAGGGATCGAGCAGTACTTC	CASSYGTGIEQYF
TRBV7-7	TRBJ2-7	TRBD1	.	TGTGCTAGCAGCTTAGCCGGGACAGGGGCTTACGAGCAGTACTTC	CASSLAGTGAYEQYF
TRBV9	TRBJ2-3	TRBD2	.	TGTGCCAGCAGCGGAGCTAGCGGGAGAGTCTCAGATACGCAGTATTTT	CASSGASGRVSDTQYF
TRBV2	TRBJ2-7	.	.	TGTGCCAGCAGGAATAGGGGTTACGAGCAGTACTTC	CASRNRGYEQYF
TRBV10-3	TRBJ2-7	.	.	TGTGCCATCAGTGAGCCTACCCGTGGCGGGACCGAGCAGTACTTC	CAISEPTRGGTEQYF
TRBV5-1	TRBJ2-3	TRBD2	.	TGCGCCAGCAGCTTACCTAGCGGGGCTAGCACAGATACGCAGTATTTT	CASSLPSGASTDTQYF
TRBV2	TRBJ1-2	.	few	TGTGCCAGCAGTGAATCCGGGTATGGCTACACCTTC	CASSESGYGYTF
TRBV7-2	TRBJ2-7	TRBD2	.	TGTGCCAGCAGCTTAAGGACTAGCGGGAGAATTGACTCCTACGAGCAGTACTTC	CASSLRTSGRIDSYEQYF
TRBV21-1	TRBJ2-1	.	.	TGTGCCAGCAGCAAAGCGGATAGCGGGAGTGGCAATGAGCAGTTCTTC	CASSKADSGSGNEQFF
TRBV4-1	TRBJ1-2	TRBD1	.	TGCGCCAGCAGCCCCGGGACAGACCTCTACACCTTC	CASSPGTDLYTF
TRBV28	TRBJ1-5	TRBD1	.	TGTGCCAGCAGCCGACCCGGGACAGGCGCCTCGGGTAATCAGCCCCAGCATTTT	CASSRPGTGASGNQPQHF
TRBV4-3	TRBJ2-7	TRBD2	.	TGCGCCAGCAGCCAGGAAGCGGGAGGGTACGAGCAGTACTTC	CASSQEAGGYEQYF
TRBV29-1	TRBJ2-5	TRBD1	.	TGCAGCATCGTACAGGGGGCGGGGGAGACCCAGTACTTC	CSIVQGAGETQYF
TRBV5-1	TRBJ2-7	.	.	TGCGCCAGCAGCCTATTGGACGGGGGATCCTACGAGCAGTACTTC	CASSLLDGGSYEQYF
TRBV27	TRBJ2-5	TRBD2	once	TGTGCCAGCAAGCGGGGAGGGACCCAGTACTTC	CASKRGGTQYF
TRBV19	TRBJ2-1	TRBD1	.	TGTGCCAGTAGTAGACAGGGCGCCTACAATGAGCAGTTCTTC	CASSRQGAYNEQFF
TRBV7-2	TRBJ2-5	TRBD2	.	TGTGCCAGCAGCTTAGTGCCAGCGGGAGGGATGGTGACCCAGTACTTC	CASSLVPAGGMVTQYF
TRBV27	TRBJ2-2	TRBD1	.	TGTGCCAGCAGTTTATTTACGGGACAGGGGTATGGCGGGGAGCTGTTTTTT	CASSLFTGQGYGGELFF
TRBV6-5	TRBJ2-7	TRBD1	few	TGTGCCAGCACGGCAGGGGGCGGCGAGCAGTACTTC	CASTAGGGEQYF
TRBV18	TRBJ1-4	.	.	TGTGCCAGCTCACCACGGGGAGGCGATGAAAAACTGTTTTTT	CASSPRGGDEKLFF
TRBV30	TRBJ2-1	TRBD1	.	TGTGCCTGGAAATCGGACAGGGGATATGAGCAGTTCTTC	CAWKSDRGYEQFF
TRBV27	TRBJ2-1	TRBD1	.	TGTGCCAGCAGTTTAATGAAGAGGACAGGGAGAAACAATGAGCAGTTCTTC	CASSLMKRTGRNNEQFF